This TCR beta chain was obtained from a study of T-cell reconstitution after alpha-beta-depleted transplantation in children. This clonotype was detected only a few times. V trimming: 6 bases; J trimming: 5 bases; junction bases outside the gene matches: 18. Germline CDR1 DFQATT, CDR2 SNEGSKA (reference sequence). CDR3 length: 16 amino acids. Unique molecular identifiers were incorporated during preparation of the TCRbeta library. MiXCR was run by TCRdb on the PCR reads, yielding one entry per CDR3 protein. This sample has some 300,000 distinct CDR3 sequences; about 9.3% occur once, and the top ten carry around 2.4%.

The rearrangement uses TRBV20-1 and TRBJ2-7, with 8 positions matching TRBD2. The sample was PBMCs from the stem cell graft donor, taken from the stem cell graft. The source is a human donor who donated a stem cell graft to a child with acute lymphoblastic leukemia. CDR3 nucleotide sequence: TGCAGTGCCCTCCCTCTGGTCGGGACTAGTCCCGACGAGCAGTACTTC. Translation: CSALPLVGTSPDEQYF.